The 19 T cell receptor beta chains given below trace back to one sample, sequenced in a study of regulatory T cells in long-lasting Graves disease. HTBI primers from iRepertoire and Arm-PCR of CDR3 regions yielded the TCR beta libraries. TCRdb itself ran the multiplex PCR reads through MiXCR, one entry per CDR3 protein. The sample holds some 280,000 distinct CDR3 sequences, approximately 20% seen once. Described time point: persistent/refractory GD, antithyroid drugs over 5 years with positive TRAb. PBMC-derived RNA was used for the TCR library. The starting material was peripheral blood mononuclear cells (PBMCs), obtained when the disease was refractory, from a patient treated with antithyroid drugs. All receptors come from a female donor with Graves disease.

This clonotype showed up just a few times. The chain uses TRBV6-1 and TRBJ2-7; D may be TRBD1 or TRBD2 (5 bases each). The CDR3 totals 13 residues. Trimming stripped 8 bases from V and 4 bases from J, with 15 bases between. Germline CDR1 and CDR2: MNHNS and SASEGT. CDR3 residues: CASAWAGAYEQYF. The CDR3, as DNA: TGTGCCAGCGCTTGGGCCGGGGCTTACGAGCAGTACTTC.

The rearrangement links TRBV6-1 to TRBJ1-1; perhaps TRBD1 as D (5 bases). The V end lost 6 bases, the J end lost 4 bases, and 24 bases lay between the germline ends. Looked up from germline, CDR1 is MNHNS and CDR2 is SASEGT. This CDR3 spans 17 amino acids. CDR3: CASSLLPRAGWSTEAFF. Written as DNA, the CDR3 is TGTGCCAGCAGCCTACTGCCCCGGGCAGGGTGGAGCACTGAAGCTTTCTTT.

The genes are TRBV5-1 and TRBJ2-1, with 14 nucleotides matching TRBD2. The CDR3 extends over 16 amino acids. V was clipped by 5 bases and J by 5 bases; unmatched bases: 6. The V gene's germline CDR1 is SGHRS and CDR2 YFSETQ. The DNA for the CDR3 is TGCGCCAGCAGTCAAGGACTAGCGGGAGGTCACAATGAGCAGTTCTTC. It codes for CASSQGLAGGHNEQFF.

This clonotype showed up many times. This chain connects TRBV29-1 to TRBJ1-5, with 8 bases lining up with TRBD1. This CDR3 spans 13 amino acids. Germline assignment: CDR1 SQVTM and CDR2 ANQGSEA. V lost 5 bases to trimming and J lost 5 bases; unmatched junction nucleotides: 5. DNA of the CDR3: TGCAGCGTTTCAGGGGGCGGGTATCAGCCCCAGCATTTT. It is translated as CSVSGGGYQPQHF. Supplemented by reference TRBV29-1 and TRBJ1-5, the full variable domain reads SAVISQKPSRDICQRGTSLTIQCQVDSQVTMMFWYRQQPGQSLTLIATANQGSEATYESGFVIDKFPISRPNLTFSTLTVSNMSPEDSSIYLCSVSGGGYQPQHFGDGTRLSIL.

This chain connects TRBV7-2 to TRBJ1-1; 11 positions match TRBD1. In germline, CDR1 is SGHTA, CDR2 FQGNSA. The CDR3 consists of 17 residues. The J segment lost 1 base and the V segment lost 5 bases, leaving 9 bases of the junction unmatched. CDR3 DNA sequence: TGTGCCAGCAGCCCGGACAGGGGGCAAGGGTGGAACACTGAAGCTTTCTTT. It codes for CASSPDRGQGWNTEAFF. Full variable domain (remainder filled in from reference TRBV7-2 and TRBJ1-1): GAGVSQSPSNKVTEKGKDVELRCDPISGHTALYWYRQSLGQGLEFLIYFQGNSAPDKSGLPSDRFSAERTGGSVSTLTIQRTQQEDSAVYLCASSPDRGQGWNTEAFFGQGTRLTVV.

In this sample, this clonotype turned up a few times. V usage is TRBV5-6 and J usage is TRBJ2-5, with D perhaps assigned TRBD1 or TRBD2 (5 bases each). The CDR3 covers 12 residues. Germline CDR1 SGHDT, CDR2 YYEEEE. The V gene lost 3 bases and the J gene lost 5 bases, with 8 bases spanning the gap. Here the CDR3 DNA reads TGTGCCAGCAGCTGGGGGTTGGAGACCCAGTACTTC. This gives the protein CASSWGLETQYF.

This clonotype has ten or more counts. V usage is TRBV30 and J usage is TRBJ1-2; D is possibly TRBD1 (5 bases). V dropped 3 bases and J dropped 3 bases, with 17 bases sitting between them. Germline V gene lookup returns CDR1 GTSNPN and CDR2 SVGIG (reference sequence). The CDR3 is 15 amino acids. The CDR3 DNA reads TGTGCCTGGAGCGGAGAGTGGACATTTGACTATGGCTACACCTTC. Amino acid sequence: CAWSGEWTFDYGYTF.

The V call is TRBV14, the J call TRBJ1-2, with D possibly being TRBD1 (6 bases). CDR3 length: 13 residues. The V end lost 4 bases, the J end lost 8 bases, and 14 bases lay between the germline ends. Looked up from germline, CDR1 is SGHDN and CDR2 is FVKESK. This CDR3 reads CASSPNRAGGYTF. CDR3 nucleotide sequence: TGTGCCAGCAGCCCCAACAGGGCAGGAGGCTACACCTTC.

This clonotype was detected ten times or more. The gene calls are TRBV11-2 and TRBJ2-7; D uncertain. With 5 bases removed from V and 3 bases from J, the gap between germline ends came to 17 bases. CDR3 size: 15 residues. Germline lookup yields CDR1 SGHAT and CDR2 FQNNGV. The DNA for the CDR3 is TGTGCCAGCAGCCCCCCTCTCGCGAAGGACTACGAGCAGTACTTC. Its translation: CASSPPLAKDYEQYF.

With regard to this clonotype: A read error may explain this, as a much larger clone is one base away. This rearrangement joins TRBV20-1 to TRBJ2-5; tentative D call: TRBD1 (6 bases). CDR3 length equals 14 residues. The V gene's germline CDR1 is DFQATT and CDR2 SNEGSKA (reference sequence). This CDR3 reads CSASVRDNQEAQYF. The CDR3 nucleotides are TGCAGTGCCTCGGTCCGGGACAACCAAGAGGCCCAGTACTTC.

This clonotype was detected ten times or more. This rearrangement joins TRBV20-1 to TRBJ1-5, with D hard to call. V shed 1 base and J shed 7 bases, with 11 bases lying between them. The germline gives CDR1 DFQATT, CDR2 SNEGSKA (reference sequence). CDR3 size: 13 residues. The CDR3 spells CSARGGRFQPQHF. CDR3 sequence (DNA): TGCAGTGCTAGAGGTGGCAGGTTCCAGCCCCAGCATTTT.

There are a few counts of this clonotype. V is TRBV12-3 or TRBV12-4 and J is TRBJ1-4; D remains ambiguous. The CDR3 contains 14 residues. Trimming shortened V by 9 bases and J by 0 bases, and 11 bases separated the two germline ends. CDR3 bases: TGTGCCAGTACTGACTTGCCAACTAATGAAAAACTGTTTTTT. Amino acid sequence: CASTDLPTNEKLFF.

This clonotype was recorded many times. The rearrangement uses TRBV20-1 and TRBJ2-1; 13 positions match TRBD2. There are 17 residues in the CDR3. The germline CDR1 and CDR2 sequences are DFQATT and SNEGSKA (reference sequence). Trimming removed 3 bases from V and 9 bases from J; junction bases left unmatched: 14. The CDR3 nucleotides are TGCAGTGCTAGTGATAGTACTAGCGGGAGGGTCGGAGGTGAGCAGTTCTTC. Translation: CSASDSTSGRVGGEQFF.

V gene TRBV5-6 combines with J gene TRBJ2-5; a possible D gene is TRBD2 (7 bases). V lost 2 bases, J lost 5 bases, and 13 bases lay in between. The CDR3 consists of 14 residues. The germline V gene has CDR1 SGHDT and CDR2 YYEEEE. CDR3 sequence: CASSFGGRRETQYF. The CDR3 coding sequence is TGTGCCAGCAGCTTCGGGGGGCGCAGGGAGACCCAGTACTTC.

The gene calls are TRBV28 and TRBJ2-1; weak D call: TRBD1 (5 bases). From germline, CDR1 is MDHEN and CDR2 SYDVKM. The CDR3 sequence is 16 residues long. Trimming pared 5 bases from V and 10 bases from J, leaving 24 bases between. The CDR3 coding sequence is TGTGCCAGCAGTCCGACTGGAGCTTCAGGTCCAGGGGAGCAGTTCTTC. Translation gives CASSPTGASGPGEQFF.

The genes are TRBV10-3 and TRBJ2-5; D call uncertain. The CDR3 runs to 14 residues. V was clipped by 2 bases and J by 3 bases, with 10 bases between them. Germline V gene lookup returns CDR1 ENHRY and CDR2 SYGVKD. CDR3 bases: TGTGCCATCAGTGAGACCTGGGTAGAAGAGACCCAGTACTTC. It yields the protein CAISETWVEETQYF.

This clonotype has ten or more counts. The CDR3 here is CASSPDWSGEQYF. The CDR3 nucleotides read TGTGCCAGCAGTCCCGATTGGAGCGGCGAGCAGTACTTC. The chain joins TRBV27 to TRBJ2-7; D possibly corresponds to TRBD2 (5 bases). Germline V gene sequence: CDR1 MNHEY, CDR2 SMNVEV (reference sequence). V lost 5 bases to trimming and J lost 6 bases, with 14 bases between them. This CDR3 is 13 amino acids long.

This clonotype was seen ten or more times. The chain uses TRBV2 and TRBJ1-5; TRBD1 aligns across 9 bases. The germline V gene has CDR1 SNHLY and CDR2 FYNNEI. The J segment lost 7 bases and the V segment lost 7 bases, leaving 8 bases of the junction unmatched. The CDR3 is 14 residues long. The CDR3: CASTGTGLRQPQHF. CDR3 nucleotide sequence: TGTGCCAGCACCGGGACAGGGTTGCGGCAGCCCCAGCATTTT.

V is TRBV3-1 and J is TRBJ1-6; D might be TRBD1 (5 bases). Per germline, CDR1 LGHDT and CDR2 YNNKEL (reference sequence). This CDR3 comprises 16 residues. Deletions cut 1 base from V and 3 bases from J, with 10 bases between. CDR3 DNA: TGTGCCAGCAGCCAAGTGCCGGACAACTATAATTCACCCCTCCACTTT. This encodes CASSQVPDNYNSPLHF. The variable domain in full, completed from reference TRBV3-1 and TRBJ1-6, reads DTAVSQTPKYLVTQMGNDKSIKCEQNLGHDTMYWYKQDSKKFLKIMFSYNNKELIINETVPNRFSPKSPDKAHLNLHINSLELGDSAVYFCASSQVPDNYNSPLHFGNGTRLTVT.